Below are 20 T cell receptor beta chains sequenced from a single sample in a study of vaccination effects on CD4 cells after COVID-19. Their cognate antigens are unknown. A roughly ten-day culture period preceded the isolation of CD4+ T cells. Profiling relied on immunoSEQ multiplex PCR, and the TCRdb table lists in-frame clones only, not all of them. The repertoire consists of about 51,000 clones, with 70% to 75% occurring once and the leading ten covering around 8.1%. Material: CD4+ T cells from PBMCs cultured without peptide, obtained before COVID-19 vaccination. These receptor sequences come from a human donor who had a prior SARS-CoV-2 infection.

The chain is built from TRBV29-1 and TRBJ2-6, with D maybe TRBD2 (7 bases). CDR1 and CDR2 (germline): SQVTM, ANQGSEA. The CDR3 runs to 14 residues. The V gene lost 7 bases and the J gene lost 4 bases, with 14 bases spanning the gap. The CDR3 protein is CSALGGPGANVLTF. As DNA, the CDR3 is TGCAGCGCCCTCGGGGGGCCAGGGGCCAACGTCCTGACTTTC.

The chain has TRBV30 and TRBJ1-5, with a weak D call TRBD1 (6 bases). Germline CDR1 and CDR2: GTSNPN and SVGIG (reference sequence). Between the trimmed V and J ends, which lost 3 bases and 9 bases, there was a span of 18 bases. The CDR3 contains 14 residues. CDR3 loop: CAWSSIGGAGPQHF. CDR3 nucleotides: TGTGCCTGGAGCAGTATAGGGGGTGCGGGGCCCCAGCATTTT.

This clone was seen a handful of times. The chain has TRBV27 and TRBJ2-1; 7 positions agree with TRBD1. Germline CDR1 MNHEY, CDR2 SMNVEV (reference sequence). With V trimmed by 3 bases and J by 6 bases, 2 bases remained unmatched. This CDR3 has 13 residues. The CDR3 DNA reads TGTGCCAGCAGTTTCCCAGGGGGCAATGAGCAGTTCTTC. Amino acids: CASSFPGGNEQFF.

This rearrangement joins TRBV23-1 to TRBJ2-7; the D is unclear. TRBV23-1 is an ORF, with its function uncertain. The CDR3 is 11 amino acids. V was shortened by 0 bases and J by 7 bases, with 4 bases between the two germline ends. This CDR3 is CASSQSAEQYF. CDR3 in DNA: TGCGCCAGCAGTCAATCTGCGGAGCAGTACTTC.

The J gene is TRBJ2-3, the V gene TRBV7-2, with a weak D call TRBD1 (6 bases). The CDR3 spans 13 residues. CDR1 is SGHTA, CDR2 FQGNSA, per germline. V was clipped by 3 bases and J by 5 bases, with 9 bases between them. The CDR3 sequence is CASSLGAEDTQYF. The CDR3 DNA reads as TGTGCCAGCAGCTTGGGGGCAGAAGATACGCAGTATTTT.

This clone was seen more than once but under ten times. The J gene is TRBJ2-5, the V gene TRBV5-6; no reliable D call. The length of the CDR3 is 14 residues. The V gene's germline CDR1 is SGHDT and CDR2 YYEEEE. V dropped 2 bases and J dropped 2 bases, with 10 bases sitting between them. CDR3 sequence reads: CASSFGSHQETQYF. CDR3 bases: TGTGCCAGCAGCTTTGGGTCGCATCAAGAGACCCAGTACTTC.

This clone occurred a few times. The CDR3 DNA follows: TGTGCCAGCAGCCTCGGGACCGCGTACAATGAGCAGTTCTTC. Translating gives CASSLGTAYNEQFF. The chain carries TRBV7-2 and TRBJ2-1; D may correspond to TRBD1 or TRBD2 (5 bases each). CDR3 length equals 14 residues. V lost 5 bases to trimming and J lost 4 bases, with 12 bases between them. Germline loops: CDR1 SGHTA, CDR2 FQGNSA.

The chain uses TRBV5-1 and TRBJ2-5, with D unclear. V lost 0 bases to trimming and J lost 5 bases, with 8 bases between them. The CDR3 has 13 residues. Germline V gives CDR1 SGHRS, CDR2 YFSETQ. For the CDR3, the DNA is TGCGCCAGCAGCTTGGCCCCTTTTGAGACCCAGTACTTC. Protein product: CASSLAPFETQYF.

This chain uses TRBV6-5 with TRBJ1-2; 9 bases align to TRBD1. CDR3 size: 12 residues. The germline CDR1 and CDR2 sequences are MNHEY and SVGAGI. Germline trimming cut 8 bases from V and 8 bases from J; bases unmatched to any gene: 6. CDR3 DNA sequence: TGTGCCAGCGAGAGGACAGGGGAAGGCTACACCTTC. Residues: CASERTGEGYTF.

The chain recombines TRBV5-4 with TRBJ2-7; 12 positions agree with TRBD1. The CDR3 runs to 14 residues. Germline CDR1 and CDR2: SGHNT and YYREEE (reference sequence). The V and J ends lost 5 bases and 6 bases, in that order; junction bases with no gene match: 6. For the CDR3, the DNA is TGTGCCAGCAGGCCGGGACAGGGGGCTGCCGAGCAGTACTTC. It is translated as CASRPGQGAAEQYF.

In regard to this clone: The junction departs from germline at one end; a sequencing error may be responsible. This CDR3 reads CASGLGEDPRRF. In DNA, the CDR3 is TGTGCTAGTGGTTTGGGGGAGGACCCGCGACGGTTT. V gene TRBV12-5 combines with J gene TRBJ1-1; D is undetermined. The CDR3 is 12 amino acids. Germline V gene sequence: CDR1 LGHNT, CDR2 FRNRAP.

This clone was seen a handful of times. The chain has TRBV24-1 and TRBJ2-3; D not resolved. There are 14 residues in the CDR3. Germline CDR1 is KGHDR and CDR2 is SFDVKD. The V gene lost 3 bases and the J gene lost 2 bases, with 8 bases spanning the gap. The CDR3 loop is CATSDHQITDTQYF. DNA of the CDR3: TGTGCCACCAGTGATCACCAAATCACAGATACGCAGTATTTT.

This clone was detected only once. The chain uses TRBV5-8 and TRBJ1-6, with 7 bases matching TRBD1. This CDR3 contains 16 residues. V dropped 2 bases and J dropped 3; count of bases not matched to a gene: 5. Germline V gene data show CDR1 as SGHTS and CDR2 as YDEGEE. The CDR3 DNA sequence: TGTGCCAGCAGCTTTCTGGGGACAGTCTATAATTCACCCCTCCACTTT. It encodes CASSFLGTVYNSPLHF.

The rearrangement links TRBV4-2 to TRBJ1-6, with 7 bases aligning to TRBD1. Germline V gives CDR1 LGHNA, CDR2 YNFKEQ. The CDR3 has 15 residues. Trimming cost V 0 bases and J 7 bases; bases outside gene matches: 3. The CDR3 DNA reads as TGTGCCAGCAGCCAAGATCCAGGGGGGAATTCACCCCTCCACTTT. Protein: CASSQDPGGNSPLHF.

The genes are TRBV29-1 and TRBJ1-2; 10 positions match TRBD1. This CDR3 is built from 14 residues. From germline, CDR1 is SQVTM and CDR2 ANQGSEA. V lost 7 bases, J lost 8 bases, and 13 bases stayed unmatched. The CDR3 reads CSALSTGGTGGYTF. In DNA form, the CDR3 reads TGCAGCGCCCTCTCGACAGGGGGCACAGGGGGCTACACCTTC.

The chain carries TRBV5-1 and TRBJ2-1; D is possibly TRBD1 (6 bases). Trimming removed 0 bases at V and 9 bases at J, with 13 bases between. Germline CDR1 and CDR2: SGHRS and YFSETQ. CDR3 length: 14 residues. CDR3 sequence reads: CASSLEQGAFEQFF. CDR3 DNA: TGCGCCAGCAGCTTGGAACAGGGTGCTTTTGAGCAGTTCTTC.

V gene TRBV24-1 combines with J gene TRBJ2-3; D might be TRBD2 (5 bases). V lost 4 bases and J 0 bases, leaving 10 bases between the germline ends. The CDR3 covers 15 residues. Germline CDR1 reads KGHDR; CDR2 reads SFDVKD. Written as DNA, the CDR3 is TGTGCCACCAGTGACCCCGGGGAGAGCACAGATACGCAGTATTTT. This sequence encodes CATSDPGESTDTQYF.

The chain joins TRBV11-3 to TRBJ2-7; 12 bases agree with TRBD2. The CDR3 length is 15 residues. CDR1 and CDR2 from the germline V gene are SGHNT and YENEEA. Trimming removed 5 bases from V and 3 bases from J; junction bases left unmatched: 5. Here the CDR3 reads CASSQRLAGVYEQYF. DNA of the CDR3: TGTGCCAGCAGCCAACGACTAGCGGGAGTCTACGAGCAGTACTTC. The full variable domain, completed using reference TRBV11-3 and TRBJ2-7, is EAGVVQSPRYKIIEKKQPVAFWCNPISGHNTLYWYLQNLGQGPELLIRYENEEAVDDSQLPKDRFSAERLKGVDSTLKIQPAELGDSAVYLCASSQRLAGVYEQYFGPGTRLTVT.

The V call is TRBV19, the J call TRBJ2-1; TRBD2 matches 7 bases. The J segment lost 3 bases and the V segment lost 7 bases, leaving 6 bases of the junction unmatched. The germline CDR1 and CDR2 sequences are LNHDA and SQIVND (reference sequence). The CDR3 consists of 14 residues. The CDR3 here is CASKAGVSYNEQFF. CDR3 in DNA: TGTGCCAGTAAGGCGGGAGTTAGCTACAATGAGCAGTTCTTC.

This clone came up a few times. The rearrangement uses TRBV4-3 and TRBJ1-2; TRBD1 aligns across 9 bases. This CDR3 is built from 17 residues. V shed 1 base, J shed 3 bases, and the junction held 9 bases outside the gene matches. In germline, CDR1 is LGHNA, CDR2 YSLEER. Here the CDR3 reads CASSQVTGTGTDYGYTF. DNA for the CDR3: TGCGCCAGCAGCCAAGTTACCGGGACAGGGACCGACTATGGCTACACCTTC.